This TCR beta chain was obtained from a study of T-cell memory formation after mild COVID-19 (TCRdb year 2021). Some background on the complete study: TCR sequence clusters from the two donors were found to be largely donor specific. In a couple of donors, T-cell clones that expanded and contracted after mild COVID-19 were tracked by sequencing TCRalpha and TCRbeta repertoires over time. Two young, previously healthy adult volunteers, one female and one male, were included in the cohort.

V is clipped by 0 bases and J by 7 bases, and the sequence between their germline boundaries is 11 bases long. Including cysteine and phenylalanine, the CDR3 has 13 amino acids. The DNA shown is the 39-base CDR3, in frame from base 1. Taken from the germline V gene, the CDR1 and CDR2 loops are SGHRS and YFSETQ. Points the paper makes about the study in general: Contracting CD4+ clones turned up mainly in the CM and EM memory subsets, whereas EMRA was where CD8+ clones were enriched. The study included only a couple of mild cases, and larger cohorts that include severe cases with pre-infection samples were judged to be necessary. SARS-CoV-2 specificity of the second-wave clones peaking on day 37 was not confirmed. Clones that contracted from day 15 to 85 showed balanced CD4/CD8 phenotypes, whereas a second wave of clones that expanded from day 15 to 37 leaned towards CD4+. Some responding clones were detected in pre-infection memory, suggesting pre-existing cross-reactive memory T cells joined the SARS-CoV-2 response.

PBMCs were isolated by Ficoll-Paque density gradient centrifugation. Concerning this clonotype itself: The target of this receptor is not known. Per-base quality was not reported, and no clone a single base away is much larger than it.

Sequenced using an Illumina NovaSeq 6000. Using 5'RACE with constant-segment primers, TCRalpha and TCRbeta cDNA libraries were constructed, with sample barcodes and unique molecular identifiers added in the process. Trizol reagent was used to extract RNA from every sample. The libraries were amplified in two PCR steps, and the second step added a second sample barcode and Illumina TruSeq adapters. Libraries were sequenced on an Illumina NovaSeq with 2 x 150 bp paired-end reads. The published analysis was carried out like this. With migec v1.2.7, reads were demultiplexed and then collapsed into UMI-guided consensus sequences. Using mixcr v2.1.11, UMI consensuses were aligned to TRA and TRB V and J templates and then assembled into clonotypes. A clonotype was counted as expanded or contracted only if both edgeR and NoisET called the change significant, with noise models trained on biological replicates. For edgeR calls, the cutoffs were a false discovery rate-adjusted p below 0.01 and a log2 fold-change threshold of 1. PCA with hierarchical clustering of max-normalized trajectories of the 1000 most abundant clonotypes was used as exploratory dynamics analysis. Separately sequenced CD4+ and CD8+ repertoires were used to assign a CD4 or CD8 phenotype to each responding clone. Using fastp at Q25 and MiXCR, TCRdb reprocessed the public reads and kept productive beta chains. Rows merge per CDR3 protein into single entries with the most common DNA and genes. The V and J calls follow TCRdb's processing rather than the paper's. The sample table lists approximately 480,000 distinct CDR3 sequences, around a sixth of them with a count of one. The leading ten clones occupy roughly an eighth of the sample.

The sequenced sample consisted of PBMCs or a T cell subset sorted from them (not recorded which). The sequence derives from an adult woman who had mild COVID-19 (a few samples of this study predate the infection). The sample titles of this study are shuffled in the database, so cell type and time point are left out; the donor was told from shared clones. The chain couples TRBV5-1 to TRBJ2-7, and perhaps TRBD1 as D gene, on 5 matching bases. For the CDR3, the sequence is CASSLGRGAEQYF. The DNA is as follows: TGCGCCAGCAGCTTGGGAAGGGGCGCGGAGCAGTACTTC.